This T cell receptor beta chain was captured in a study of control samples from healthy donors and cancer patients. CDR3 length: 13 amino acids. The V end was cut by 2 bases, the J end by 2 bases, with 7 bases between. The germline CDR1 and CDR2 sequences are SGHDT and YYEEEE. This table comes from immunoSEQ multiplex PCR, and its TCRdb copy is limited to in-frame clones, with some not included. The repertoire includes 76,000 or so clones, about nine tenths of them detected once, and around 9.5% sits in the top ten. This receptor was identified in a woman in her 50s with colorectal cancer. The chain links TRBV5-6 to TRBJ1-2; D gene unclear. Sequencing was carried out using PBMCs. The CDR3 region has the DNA TGTGCCAGCAGCTTAAGGCAGAACTATGGCTACACCTTC. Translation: CASSLRQNYGYTF.